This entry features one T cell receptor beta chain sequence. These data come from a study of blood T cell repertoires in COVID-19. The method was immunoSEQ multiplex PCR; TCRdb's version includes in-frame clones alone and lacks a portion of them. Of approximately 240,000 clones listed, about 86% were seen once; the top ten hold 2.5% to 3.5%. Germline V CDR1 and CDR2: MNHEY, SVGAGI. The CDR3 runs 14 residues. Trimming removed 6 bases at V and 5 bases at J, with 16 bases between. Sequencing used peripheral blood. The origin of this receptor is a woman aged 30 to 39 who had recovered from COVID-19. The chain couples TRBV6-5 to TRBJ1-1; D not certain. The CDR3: CASSLGGAETEAFF. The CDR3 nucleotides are TGTGCCAGCAGCCTCGGCGGAGCAGAGACTGAAGCTTTCTTT.